Listed here are 16 T cell receptor beta chains from one sample, sequenced in a study of blood T cell repertoires in COVID-19. Sequenced by immunoSEQ multiplex PCR; TCRdb stores in-frame clones only, minus some. This sample carries around 41,000 clones, about four fifths of them seen once, and the ten largest clones take around two fifths. Sequenced sample: peripheral blood. All receptors derive from an elderly woman with active or convalescent COVID-19.

The chain combines TRBV6-5 with TRBJ2-7; 9 bases match TRBD1. The CDR3 spans 15 residues. Per germline, CDR1 MNHEY and CDR2 SVGAGI. V trimming: 6 bases; J trimming: 1 base; junction bases outside the gene matches: 7. For the CDR3, the DNA is TGTGCCAGCAGGGACCCTGGGACAGGGTCCTACGAGCAGTACTTC. Residues: CASRDPGTGSYEQYF.

This clone has just one count. The chain links TRBV24-1 to TRBJ1-3; 7 bases map to TRBD1. Germline assignment: CDR1 KGHDR and CDR2 SFDVKD. This CDR3 has 14 amino acids. Trimming removed 9 bases from V and 1 base from J; junction bases left unmatched: 5. The DNA for the CDR3 is TGTGCCACCCAAGACAGGGAATCTGGAAACACCATATATTTT. It is translated as CATQDRESGNTIYF.

In DNA, the CDR3 is TGTGCCAGCAGTTTACCGTCGACAGGGGGTAGTGAAGCTTTCTTT. This codes for CASSLPSTGGSEAFF. The V gene is TRBV28, the J gene TRBJ1-1; 9 nucleotides match TRBD1. The junction had 8 bases not matched to a gene; V was cut back by 2 bases and J by 7 bases. The CDR3 is 15 amino acids. In germline, CDR1 is MDHEN, CDR2 SYDVKM.

This rearrangement joins TRBV28 to TRBJ1-5; maybe TRBD1 (5 bases). The CDR3 consists of 12 residues. Per the germline V gene, CDR1 is MDHEN and CDR2 is SYDVKM. The germline V and J ends were trimmed by 6 bases and 2 bases, with 5 bases remaining between them. In nucleotides, the CDR3 is TGTGCCAGCAGAGGGGGCAATCAGCCCCAGCATTTT. Translating gives CASRGGNQPQHF.

The chain uses TRBV10-3 and TRBJ2-1; 9 bases map to TRBD2. The germline CDR1 and CDR2 sequences are ENHRY and SYGVKD. Trimming removed 10 bases from V and 5 bases from J; junction bases left unmatched: 9. CDR3 length: 14 residues. CDR3 loop: CATQKTSGDNEQFF. In DNA, the CDR3 is TGTGCCACCCAGAAGACTAGCGGAGACAATGAGCAGTTCTTC.

The chain is built from TRBV5-1 and TRBJ2-1; 8 positions match TRBD2. Germline-derived CDR1 and CDR2 are SGHRS and YFSETQ. The CDR3 length is 17 residues. With V trimmed by 0 bases and J by 5 bases, 10 bases remained unmatched. The CDR3 is CASSLGILAGPNNEQFF. The CDR3 DNA reads TGCGCCAGCAGCTTGGGAATCTTAGCGGGACCAAACAATGAGCAGTTCTTC.

The chain recombines TRBV7-2 with TRBJ1-4, with unresolved D. The CDR3 loop spans 13 amino acids. In germline, CDR1 is SGHTA, CDR2 FQGNSA. The V end was cut by 3 bases, the J end by 8 bases, with 10 bases between. The chain's CDR3 is CASSFVREEKLFF. The CDR3 DNA reads TGTGCCAGCAGCTTCGTGAGGGAGGAAAAACTGTTTTTT.

The chain links TRBV5-6 to TRBJ2-2; TRBD2 might be the D (6 bases). The CDR3 runs 16 residues. Germline V CDR1 and CDR2: SGHDT, YYEEEE. V dropped 4 bases and J dropped 5 bases, with 18 bases sitting between them. This chain's CDR3 is CASSPFTRTKTGELFF. DNA for the CDR3: TGTGCCAGCAGCCCGTTTACTCGGACTAAGACCGGGGAGCTGTTTTTT.

J is TRBJ1-2 and V is TRBV6-1; weak D call: TRBD1 (5 bases). The V end was cut by 0 bases, the J end by 3 bases, with 11 bases between. CDR1 MNHNS and CDR2 SASEGT come from the germline V gene. This CDR3 has 15 residues. CDR3: CASSEAGRQYYGYTF. CDR3 nucleotide sequence: TGTGCCAGCAGTGAAGCGGGCCGACAGTACTATGGCTACACCTTC.

The rearrangement joins TRBV14 to TRBJ2-5; possible D gene TRBD2, 6 bases. The V gene's germline CDR1 is SGHDN and CDR2 FVKESK. Trimming removed 3 bases from V and 9 bases from J, with 11 bases in between. The CDR3 sequence is 12 residues long. CDR3 nucleotides: TGTGCCAGCAGCCACCCGGGAGCGGCCCAGTACTTC. Amino acid sequence: CASSHPGAAQYF.

The chain recombines TRBV28 with TRBJ1-4, with 9 bases matching TRBD1. The CDR3 totals 15 residues. The V and J ends lost 7 bases and 8 bases, in that order; junction bases with no gene match: 11. CDR1 and CDR2 (germline): MDHEN, SYDVKM. This CDR3 reads CASNRSGTGREKLFF. CDR3 coding DNA: TGTGCCAGCAACCGCTCCGGGACAGGGCGCGAAAAACTGTTTTTT.

The chain recombines TRBV5-1 with TRBJ2-1; D uncertain. Trimming left V 4 bases short and J 0 bases short, with 14 bases between. CDR3 length: 16 residues. Germline V CDR1 and CDR2: SGHRS, YFSETQ. This CDR3 reads CASSPHIASSYNEQFF. Here the CDR3 DNA reads TGCGCCAGCAGCCCTCACATAGCTAGCTCCTACAATGAGCAGTTCTTC.

In its sample, this clone was seen many times. The rearrangement links TRBV19 to TRBJ1-4; D unclear. The ends were cut back, 4 bases at V and 8 bases at J, with 17 bases in the middle. Germline loops: CDR1 LNHDA, CDR2 SQIVND (reference sequence). The CDR3 is made up of 15 amino acids. The CDR3 spells CASSTRTGSPEKLFF. As DNA, the CDR3 is TGTGCCAGTAGTACGCGGACGGGGTCGCCGGAAAAACTGTTTTTT.

This clone was seen a single time. The genes are TRBV4-2 and TRBJ2-7; 10 bases line up with TRBD2. The CDR3 is 15 amino acids. V was clipped by 0 bases and J by 5 bases; unmatched bases: 4. Germline CDR1 LGHNA, CDR2 YNFKEQ. CDR3 loop: CASSQDLAGVNEQYF. CDR3 DNA: TGTGCCAGCAGCCAAGACCTAGCGGGAGTGAACGAGCAGTACTTC.

The genes are TRBV5-4 and TRBJ2-1; TRBD2 might be the D (5 bases). The CDR3 is 12 residues long. Looked up from germline, CDR1 is SGHNT and CDR2 is YYREEE (reference sequence). Trimming removed 6 bases at V and 9 bases at J, with 13 bases between. The CDR3 DNA reads as TGTGCCAGCACTGAGGACTCCGGTGAGCAGTTCTTC. Amino acid sequence: CASTEDSGEQFF.

The chain employs TRBV29-1 and TRBJ2-2, with TRBD2 identical over 9 bases. The germline V gene encodes CDR1 SQVTM and CDR2 ANQGSEA. The CDR3 totals 14 residues. J lost 5 bases, V lost 6 bases, and 7 bases had no gene match. Here the CDR3 DNA reads TGCAGCGTGGATGCGCGGGGGGGAACCGGGGAGCTGTTTTTT. Protein sequence: CSVDARGGTGELFF.